This passage covers 23 T cell receptor beta chains from one sample sequenced in a study. MiXCR was run by TCRdb on the 5' RACE reads, yielding one entry per CDR3 protein. The sample consists of about 50,000 distinct CDR3 sequences, more than 25% of them appearing once. Sample: naive CD4+ T cells sorted from blood. As for subset: naive CD4+ T cells, CD4+CD45RA+CD25-. These receptors all stem from a female donor with breast cancer.

This clonotype was detected only a few times. The genes are TRBV5-1 and TRBJ1-3, with a weak D call TRBD1 (5 bases). Germline loops: CDR1 SGHRS, CDR2 YFSETQ. The CDR3 length is 14 residues. V lost 2 bases to trimming and J lost 4 bases, with 10 bases between them. CDR3 DNA sequence: TGCGCCAGCAGCTTAAGCCGGGACGGAAACACCATATATTTT. Its protein product is CASSLSRDGNTIYF.

The genes are TRBV6-1 and TRBJ1-4; D is unresolved. V lost 6 bases and J 8 bases, leaving 16 bases between the germline ends. This CDR3 region has 14 residues. Germline CDR1 is MNHNS and CDR2 is SASEGT. The CDR3: CASRVDAAREKLFF. The CDR3 DNA reads TGTGCCAGCAGGGTCGATGCAGCGCGAGAAAAACTGTTTTTT.

This clonotype was observed a few times. V is TRBV12-3 or TRBV12-4 and J is TRBJ2-2; a possible D gene is TRBD2 (6 bases). The CDR3 spans 13 residues. Trimming stripped 6 bases from V and 5 bases from J, with 10 bases between. CDR3 residues: CASSTRETGELFF. The CDR3 DNA follows: TGTGCCAGCAGCACTCGGGAGACCGGGGAGCTGTTTTTT.

This clonotype has ten or more counts. The J gene is TRBJ2-5, the V gene TRBV4-1; 11 nucleotides line up with TRBD2. The CDR3 runs 15 residues. Trimming cost V 4 bases and J 1 base; bases outside gene matches: 2. Germline assignment: CDR1 MGHRA and CDR2 YSYEKL. The CDR3, as DNA: TGCGCCAGCAGCCTAGCGGGGGGGATCCAAGAGACCCAGTACTTC. Amino acids: CASSLAGGIQETQYF.

V usage is TRBV7-9 and J usage is TRBJ1-1, with D tentatively TRBD1 (6 bases). The ends were cut back, 7 bases at V and 1 base at J, with 10 bases in the middle. CDR1 and CDR2 from the germline V gene are SEHNR and FQNEAQ (reference sequence). The CDR3 consists of 13 residues. CDR3 residues: CASNEQGNTEAFF. CDR3 nucleotides: TGTGCCAGCAACGAACAGGGGAACACTGAAGCTTTCTTT.

A few counts support this clonotype. The rearrangement joins TRBV6-5 to TRBJ1-1; D is undetermined. This CDR3 contains 13 residues. CDR1 is MNHEY, CDR2 SVGAGI, per germline. V lost 5 bases and J lost 0, with 7 bases in between. For the CDR3, the DNA is TGTGCCAGCAGTGGTCCCTTGAACACTGAAGCTTTCTTT. As protein: CASSGPLNTEAFF.

The sample holds a few counts of this clonotype. The J gene is TRBJ2-2, the V gene TRBV5-1; possible D gene TRBD1, 6 bases. The V gene's germline CDR1 is SGHRS and CDR2 YFSETQ. Trimming removed 4 bases at V and 2 bases at J, with 9 bases between. This CDR3 contains 14 residues. CDR3: CASSLRGNTGELFF. The CDR3 DNA is TGCGCCAGCAGCCTCAGGGGTAACACCGGGGAGCTGTTTTTT.

The genes are TRBV7-6 and TRBJ2-1; 7 nucleotides align to TRBD2. CDR1 is SGHVS, CDR2 FNYEAQ, per germline. Losses at the gene ends were 4 bases for V and 0 bases for J; bases not matched to a gene: 6. This CDR3 comprises 16 residues. The CDR3 sequence is CASSSHGRSSYNEQFF. The CDR3 region has the DNA TGTGCCAGCAGCTCTCACGGGAGGAGCTCCTACAATGAGCAGTTCTTC.

Note on this clonotype: Likely a read error: the CDR3 ends without its conserved phenylalanine or tryptophan. V is TRBV7-8 and J is TRBJ1-2, with D uncertain. V was clipped by 3 bases and J by 5 bases, with 10 bases between them. Germline V lookup: CDR1 SGHVS, CDR2 FQNEAQ. The CDR3 spans 13 residues. The CDR3, as DNA: TGTGCCAGCAGCTTCGAATCACGATATGGCTACACCCTC. Protein product: CASSFESRYGYTL.

This sequence joins TRBV4-1 and TRBJ1-5; 7 bases align to TRBD1. Trimming cost V 4 bases and J 4 bases; bases outside gene matches: 7. This CDR3 comprises 15 residues. CDR1 and CDR2 (germline): MGHRA, YSYEKL. The CDR3 coding sequence is TGCGCCAGCAGCCCAAGGACAGGTCATAATCAGCCCCAGCATTTT. Its protein is CASSPRTGHNQPQHF.

This chain links TRBV4-3 with TRBJ1-2; no clear D. This CDR3 comprises 13 residues. Trimming cost V 0 bases and J 1 base, with 3 bases left between them. Germline-derived CDR1 and CDR2 are LGHNA and YSLEER. The CDR3 reads CASSQEVNYGYTF. Here the CDR3 DNA reads TGCGCCAGCAGCCAAGAGGTTAACTATGGCTACACCTTC.

This clonotype was seen ten or more times. This chain links TRBV5-5 with TRBJ1-1; a possible D gene is TRBD1 (6 bases). Trimming took 6 bases from V and 4 from J, leaving 16 bases between them. Looked up from germline, CDR1 is SGHKS and CDR2 is YYEKEE (reference sequence). This CDR3 comprises 14 residues. In DNA, the CDR3 is TGTGCCAGCACCATACAGGGTTGGTCCACTGAAGCTTTCTTT. Translation gives CASTIQGWSTEAFF.

This clonotype was picked up many times. This chain joins TRBV30 and TRBJ2-1; D is undetermined. The CDR3 spans 13 residues. The germline V gene encodes CDR1 GTSNPN and CDR2 SVGIG (reference sequence). Trimming cost V 2 bases and J 4 bases, with 9 bases left between them. The CDR3 loop reads CAWSREHYNEQFF. Written as DNA, the CDR3 is TGTGCCTGGAGTCGAGAGCATTACAATGAGCAGTTCTTC.

This clonotype was seen more than once but under ten times. The chain employs TRBV7-2 and TRBJ2-3, with D hard to call. The CDR3 length is 12 residues. The germline V gene has CDR1 SGHTA and CDR2 FQGNSA. Trimming stripped 10 bases from V and 1 base from J, with 9 bases between. CDR3 coding DNA: TGTGCCACTGCCGTCGGCACAGATACGCAGTATTTT. Its translation: CATAVGTDTQYF.

This clonotype was observed many times. The V gene is TRBV20-1, the J gene TRBJ1-5; the D gene is possibly TRBD1 (5 bases). The V end lost 5 bases, the J end lost 14 bases, and 13 bases lay between the germline ends. Germline lookup yields CDR1 DFQATT and CDR2 SNEGSKA (reference sequence). CDR3 size: 10 residues. CDR3 residues: CSAGAFQKHF. CDR3 DNA: TGCAGTGCTGGGGCCTTCCAGAAGCATTTT.

This clonotype was counted many times. The chain employs TRBV12-3 or TRBV12-4 and TRBJ2-2; D perhaps matches TRBD1 (5 bases). Trimming left V 1 base short and J 4 bases short, with 7 bases between. The CDR3 is 14 amino acids. The CDR3 DNA is TGTGCCAGCAGTTTAGTTCAGGGCACCGGGGAGCTGTTTTTT. Its translation: CASSLVQGTGELFF.

The rearrangement joins TRBV20-1 to TRBJ2-5; 9 bases line up with TRBD1. With V trimmed by 6 bases and J by 4 bases, 9 bases remained unmatched. The CDR3 consists of 14 residues. The germline V gene has CDR1 DFQATT and CDR2 SNEGSKA (reference sequence). CDR3 in DNA: TGCAGTGCAACGGGACAGGGTCTGTCAGAGACCCAGTACTTC. Protein product: CSATGQGLSETQYF.

This clonotype was found a few times. The chain has TRBV27 and TRBJ2-3; 16 bases are a match to TRBD2. CDR1 is MNHEY and CDR2 is SMNVEV in the germline V gene (reference sequence). The length of the CDR3 is 18 residues. V gave up 5 bases and J gave up 2 bases; unmatched junction bases: 7. The CDR3 DNA sequence: TGTGCCAGCAGTCCCCTAGGGACTAGCGGGAGGGTCACAGATACGCAGTATTTT. This sequence encodes CASSPLGTSGRVTDTQYF.

The J gene is TRBJ2-3, the V gene TRBV20-1; perhaps TRBD2 as D (8 bases). V lost 1 base to trimming and J lost 6 bases, with 23 bases between them. Germline V gene data show CDR1 as DFQATT and CDR2 as SNEGSKA (reference sequence). The CDR3 totals 17 residues. DNA for the CDR3: TGCAGTGCTAGAGCCGCAGGGGGAGCGGGAGTTGTTGATACGCAGTATTTT. Its protein is CSARAAGGAGVVDTQYF.

This clonotype was counted between two and nine times. The chain recombines TRBV7-8 with TRBJ2-5; D unresolved. This CDR3 contains 14 residues. CDR1 is SGHVS, CDR2 FQNEAQ, per germline. V lost 5 bases and J 0 bases, leaving 10 bases between the germline ends. CDR3 in DNA: TGTGCCAGCAGCCCTCCCATGTACCAAGAGACCCAGTACTTC. Protein sequence: CASSPPMYQETQYF.

Concerning this clonotype: Mismatch with germline at one junction end may stem from a read error. This sequence joins TRBV7-3 and TRBJ2-7; TRBD2 aligns across 11 bases. CDR1 is SGHTA and CDR2 is FQGTGA in the germline V gene. The CDR3 spans 15 residues. CDR3 DNA: TGTGCCGGCAGCCCCGACGCTAGCGGGGGGAGGGAGCAGTACTTC. It codes for CAGSPDASGGREQYF. Filled out from reference TRBV7-3 and TRBJ2-7, the complete variable domain reads GAGVSQTPSNKVTEKGKYVELRCDPISGHTALYWYRQSLGQGPEFLIYFQGTGAADDSGLPNDRFFAVRPEGSVSTLKIQRTERGDSAVYLCAGSPDASGGREQYFGPGTRLTVT.

This clonotype appeared many times. This rearrangement joins TRBV5-1 to TRBJ2-3; D is unclear. CDR3 length: 16 amino acids. V was pared by 0 bases and J by 4 bases, with 15 bases between. Germline values: CDR1 SGHRS, CDR2 YFSETQ. The CDR3 DNA sequence: TGCGCCAGCAGCTTGGGCCAGGCCGTAGATTCAGATACGCAGTATTTT. Translating gives CASSLGQAVDSDTQYF. Looking up the rest from reference TRBV5-1 and TRBJ2-3 gives the full variable domain: KAGVTQTPRYLIKTRGQQVTLSCSPISGHRSVSWYQQTPGQGLQFLFEYFSETQRNKGNFPGRFSGRQFSNSRSEMNVSTLELGDSALYLCASSLGQAVDSDTQYFGPGTRLTVL.

The DNA of the CDR3 is TGTGCCAGCAGCCCCGGGACTAGCGGGGGGCCAGATACGCAGTATTTT. Encoded protein: CASSPGTSGGPDTQYF. The chain joins TRBV4-2 to TRBJ2-3; TRBD2 matches at 15 bases. In germline, CDR1 is LGHNA, CDR2 YNFKEQ. The CDR3 is 16 amino acids. J lost 4 bases, V lost 4 bases, and 3 bases had no gene match.